This paragraph reports one T cell receptor (beta chain). The antigen remains unidentified. The PCR used 60 Vbeta and 13 Jbeta primers. Sequencing used immunoSEQ multiplex PCR; TCRdb keeps in-frame clones, though not all of them. The sample includes more than 140,000 clones, just under 85% of them seen just once. The record originates from a study of cytomegalovirus exposure and HLA in healthy donors. Study findings and constraints: Presence/absence analyses treated sequencing depth as roughly uniform across donors. Many donors carried some public TCRs, although rarity characterized most TCR sequences. One variant, a missense change in DCLRE1C, was linked in a later analysis to TCR beta V- and J-gene trimming.

The sequence was collected from a woman between 40 and 55 years old in good health and CMV-seronegative. Material for sequencing was PBMCs.

The CDR3 nucleotides are TGTGCCAGCAACCCCCGGACAGACCAACTAGCGGGAAAACAAGAGACCCAGTACTTC. It yields the protein CASNPRTDQLAGKQETQYF. The chain combines TRBV27 with TRBJ2-5; TRBD2 agrees at 10 bases. CDR1 and CDR2 (germline): MNHEY, SMNVEV (reference sequence). V shed 7 bases, J shed 2 bases, and the junction held 19 bases outside the gene matches. The length of the CDR3 is 19 residues.